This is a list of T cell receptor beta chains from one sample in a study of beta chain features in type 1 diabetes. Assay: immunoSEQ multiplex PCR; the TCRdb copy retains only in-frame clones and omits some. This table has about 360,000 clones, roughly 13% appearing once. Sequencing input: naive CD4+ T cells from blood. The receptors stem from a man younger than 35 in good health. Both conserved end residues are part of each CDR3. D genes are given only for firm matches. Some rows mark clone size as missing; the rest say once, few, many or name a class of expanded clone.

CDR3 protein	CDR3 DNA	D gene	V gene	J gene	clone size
CASSFRGRAYNEQFF	TGTGCCAGCAGCTTCAGGGGGCGAGCCTACAATGAGCAGTTCTTC	TRBD1	TRBV7-8	TRBJ2-1	-
CASSSPTGPYEQYF	TGTGCCAGCAGTTCACCGACAGGTCCCTACGAGCAGTACTTC	-	TRBV28	TRBJ2-7	-
CASSSLGQAQRTQYF	TGTGCCAGCAGTTCCCTGGGACAGGCCCAGCGGACCCAGTACTTC	TRBD1	TRBV6-5	TRBJ2-5	few
CASSWGLAGGAYEQYF	TGCGCCAGCAGCTGGGGACTAGCGGGAGGCGCCTACGAGCAGTACTTC	TRBD2	TRBV4-3	TRBJ2-7	few
CASSVGTQLTGELFF	TGTGCCAGCAGCGTAGGGACACAACTCACCGGGGAGCTGTTTTTT	-	TRBV9	TRBJ2-2	few
CASSWNGQGRAFF	TGTGCCAGCAGTTGGAATGGACAGGGGAGAGCTTTCTTT	TRBD1	TRBV6-6	TRBJ1-1	few
CASSSHGREQETQYF	TGTGCCAGCAGCTCCCATGGCAGGGAACAAGAGACCCAGTACTTC	-	TRBV5-4	TRBJ2-5	-
CASSLKGGTDTQYF	TGTGCCAGCAGCTTGAAGGGGGGCACAGATACGCAGTATTTT	-	TRBV7-9	TRBJ2-3	-
CASSFRGRNTGELFF	TGTGCCAGCAGTTTCAGGGGCCGGAACACCGGGGAGCTGTTTTTT	-	TRBV27	TRBJ2-2	-
CASSAGVTGELFF	TGTGCCAGCAGCGCAGGGGTCACCGGGGAGCTGTTTTTT	-	TRBV7-2	TRBJ2-2	-
CASSLLAGGPFYNEQFF	TGCGCCAGCAGCCTCCTAGCGGGAGGACCATTTTACAATGAGCAGTTCTTC	TRBD2	TRBV23-1	TRBJ2-1	-
CSASMQETQYF	TGCAGTGCTAGCATGCAAGAGACCCAGTACTTC	-	TRBV20-1	TRBJ2-5	-
CASRRRLIHPDTQYF	TGTGCCAGCAGAAGGCGGCTTATCCATCCAGATACGCAGTATTTT	-	TRBV2	TRBJ2-3	-
CASSLRTGDGYTF	TGTGCCAGCAGTCTTCGGACAGGGGACGGCTACACCTTC	TRBD1	TRBV6-6	TRBJ1-2	few
CASSPGTPGNSPLHF	TGTGCCAGCAGCCCGGGGACACCGGGGAATTCACCCCTCCACTTT	-	TRBV9	TRBJ1-6	few
CASSTRVAGNTDTQYF	TGTGCCAGCTCCACACGAGTGGCAGGGAACACAGATACGCAGTATTTT	-	TRBV18	TRBJ2-3	-
CASKFRQGTYEQYF	TGTGCCAGCAAGTTCCGACAGGGGACCTACGAGCAGTACTTC	TRBD1	TRBV2	TRBJ2-7	few
CASSYVRDRVRNEQFF	TGTGCCAGCAGTTACGTCCGGGACAGGGTTCGGAATGAGCAGTTCTTC	TRBD1	TRBV6-5	TRBJ2-1	-
CASSPVLQGNTDTQYF	TGTGCCAGCAGTCCCGTACTGCAGGGGAACACAGATACGCAGTATTTT	-	TRBV28	TRBJ2-3	-
CASSYTGEQFF	TGTGCCAGCAGTTACACGGGAGAGCAGTTCTTC	-	TRBV6-5	TRBJ2-1	-
CAISAMRPALRRSEQYF	TGTGCCATCAGTGCGATGCGACCGGCCCTAAGGAGAAGCGAGCAGTACTTC	-	TRBV10-3	TRBJ2-7	-
CAFATGGNIGYEQYF	TGTGCCTTTGCGACAGGGGGCAATATCGGCTACGAGCAGTACTTC	TRBD1	TRBV30	TRBJ2-7	-
CASSQSGQVGETQYF	TGTGCCAGCTCACAATCGGGACAGGTTGGAGAGACCCAGTACTTC	TRBD1	TRBV18	TRBJ2-5	-
CASSPLGPGVQYF	TGTGCCAGCAGCCCCCTGGGCCCAGGGGTTCAGTACTTC	-	TRBV7-2	TRBJ2-4	-
CASSPLLTENTGELFF	TGTGCCAGCTCACCCCTTCTGACAGAGAACACCGGGGAGCTGTTTTTT	-	TRBV18	TRBJ2-2	-
CASGIGGNTQYF	TGTGCCAGCGGTATCGGCGGAAATACGCAGTATTTT	-	TRBV2	TRBJ2-3	-
CASRIASGTASYEQYF	TGTGCCAGCAGGATTGCTAGCGGGACCGCCTCCTACGAGCAGTACTTC	TRBD2	TRBV28	TRBJ2-7	-
CSVGGGSGNTIYF	TGCAGCGTTGGCGGGGGCTCTGGAAACACCATATATTTT	-	TRBV29-1	TRBJ1-3	-
CASSSLRGDTDTQYF	TGTGCCAGCAGCAGCTTGCGGGGGGACACAGATACGCAGTATTTT	TRBD2	TRBV4-2	TRBJ2-3	few
CASSPRQYNPYF	TGTGCCAGCAGCCCCAGACAGTACAATCCGTACTTC	-	TRBV6-5	TRBJ2-7	-
CASSERGRIYF	TGTGCCAGCAGTGAACGCGGTCGGATATATTTT	-	TRBV25-1	TRBJ1-3	-
CASSSNRVVGYTF	TGTGCCAGCAGTTCAAACAGGGTGGTTGGCTACACCTTC	-	TRBV27	TRBJ1-2	few
CASSLESGRVYNEQFF	TGTGCCAGCAGCTTAGAGTCGGGCAGGGTTTACAATGAGCAGTTCTTC	-	TRBV7-2	TRBJ2-1	-
CASSTEGTEAFF	TGTGCCAGTAGCACCGAGGGCACTGAAGCTTTCTTT	-	TRBV19	TRBJ1-1	-
CASSILGYQETQYF	TGTGCCAGTAGTATTCTAGGCTATCAAGAGACCCAGTACTTC	-	TRBV19	TRBJ2-5	-
CASRQGGKVTEAFF	TGTGCCAGCAGGCAGGGGGGAAAGGTCACTGAAGCTTTCTTT	TRBD1	TRBV28	TRBJ1-1	few
CASSSTGGNTEAFF	TGTGCCAGCAGTAGCACAGGGGGGAACACTGAAGCTTTCTTT	TRBD1	TRBV28	TRBJ1-1	-
CASRGQGTDTQYF	TGTGCCAGCAGGGGACAGGGAACAGATACGCAGTATTTT	TRBD1	TRBV28	TRBJ2-3	-
CASSLTGSGQETQYF	TGTGCCAGCAGCTTAACGGGGAGCGGGCAAGAGACCCAGTACTTC	-	TRBV7-3	TRBJ2-5	few
CASSVGRQEYGYTF	TGTGCCAGCAGCGTCGGACGACAGGAGTATGGCTACACCTTC	-	TRBV9	TRBJ1-2	-
CASSRTSGTETQYF	TGTGCCAGCAGCAGGACTAGCGGGACAGAGACCCAGTACTTC	TRBD2	TRBV7-9	TRBJ2-5	-
CASSWPGTVKGYTF	TGTGCCAGCAGCTGGCCGGGGACAGTGAAAGGCTACACCTTC	TRBD1	TRBV5-4	TRBJ1-2	-
CASSLLTGVGTEAFF	TGCGCCAGCAGCCTACTCACAGGGGTTGGCACTGAAGCTTTCTTT	TRBD1	TRBV4-1	TRBJ1-1	few
CASSQEPPSGRSWNEQFF	TGCGCCAGCAGCCAAGAACCCCCTAGCGGGAGATCTTGGAATGAGCAGTTCTTC	TRBD2	TRBV4-1	TRBJ2-1	-
CASSMAYGYTF	TGTGCCAGTAGTATGGCCTATGGCTACACCTTC	-	TRBV19	TRBJ1-2	-
CASSGTSGSYEQYF	TGTGCCAGCAGCGGTACTAGCGGCTCTTACGAGCAGTACTTC	TRBD2	TRBV7-6	TRBJ2-7	few
CASSLNAGRYYGYTF	TGCGCCAGCTCCCTTAACGCGGGCAGATACTATGGCTACACCTTC	-	TRBV10-2	TRBJ1-2	few